This record covers a single T cell receptor (beta chain). Its target is not known. This sample is drawn from a study of cytomegalovirus exposure and HLA in healthy donors. Study at large: Counted in an early data release were 65 million to 100 million unique TCRs from HLA-typed donors. Study conclusions and caveats: Some public TCRs appeared in many individuals, while most sequences were rare. Common viral pathogens seemed to be connected with several of the most significant clusters, according to a later analysis.

Amplification used 60 Vbeta primers and 13 Jbeta primers. Original data processing: In a later analysis, of 80 million or so unique beta chains, some 10 million appeared in at least two donors. The data were produced by immunoSEQ multiplex PCR, yet TCRdb's version contains in-frame clones alone and is incomplete. V and J calls and clone size are those listed in that table; D and trimming were worked out from the DNA. The table has over 15,000 clones, under 85% seen once. Germline CDR1 MNHEY, CDR2 SMNVEV (reference sequence). The germline V and J ends were trimmed by 3 bases and 4 bases, with 15 bases remaining between them. The CDR3 has 16 amino acids.

Material: PBMCs. The chain recombines TRBV27 with TRBJ2-2; TRBD2 is a possible D gene (6 bases). This TCR was sampled from a human donor in good health. CDR3 residues: CASSLVAVGGTGELFF. CDR3 coding DNA: TGTGCCAGCAGTTTGGTAGCGGTGGGTGGCACCGGGGAGCTGTTTTTT.